This TCR beta chain was observed in a study of graft-versus-host responses after intestinal transplantation. J lost 4 bases, V lost 2 bases, and 4 bases had no gene match. The CDR3 length is 15 residues. Germline loops: CDR1 MDHEN, CDR2 SYDVKM. This clone was detected once. Its specificity is not known. This table comes from immunoSEQ multiplex PCR, and its TCRdb copy is limited to in-frame clones, with some not included. The table lists over 70,000 clones, approximately 94% of them singletons. The sequenced sample was unstimulated CD8+ T cells sorted from spleen or lymph node cells, obtained before intestinal transplant. The genes are TRBV28 and TRBJ2-7, with 11 bases lining up with TRBD2. The sequence came from a human donor who received an intestinal transplant. The CDR3 nucleotides are TGTGCCAGCAGTTTAGGGACTAGCGGAGCTTACGAGCAGTACTTC. This sequence encodes CASSLGTSGAYEQYF.